The rows below give T cell receptor beta chains drawn from one sample of a study of beta chain features in type 1 diabetes. Clones were sequenced by immunoSEQ multiplex PCR, and TCRdb holds only the in-frame ones, with some missing. Of 300,000 to 350,000 clones in the sample, roughly 14% were seen once. The sequenced sample consisted of naive CD4+ T cells from blood. These receptors came from a woman aged 18 to 35 with type 1 diabetes. CDR3s include the opening cysteine and the closing phenylalanine or tryptophan. A D gene is named only where the DNA matches it firmly. Expanded clones are given a class, and other clones once, few, many or no size at all.

cdr3_aa: CASSYPGGAGELFF; cdr3_nt: TGTGCCAGCAGTTACCCCGGAGGGGCCGGGGAGCTGTTTTTT; clone_size: few; v_call: TRBV6-5; j_call: TRBJ2-2; d_call: .
cdr3_aa: CASMANTEAFF; cdr3_nt: TGTGCCAGCATGGCGAACACTGAAGCTTTCTTT; clone_size: .; v_call: TRBV28; j_call: TRBJ1-1; d_call: .
cdr3_aa: CASSPRWPGQGVTDTQYF; cdr3_nt: TGTGCCAGCAGTCCGCGGTGGCCGGGACAGGGAGTCACAGATACGCAGTATTTT; clone_size: .; v_call: TRBV27; j_call: TRBJ2-3; d_call: TRBD1
cdr3_aa: CASSLVSGSSYEQYF; cdr3_nt: TGCGCCAGCAGCTTGGTTAGCGGGAGTAGCTACGAGCAGTACTTC; clone_size: few; v_call: TRBV5-1; j_call: TRBJ2-7; d_call: TRBD2
cdr3_aa: CASGFLGQGGYQETQYF; cdr3_nt: TGTGCTAGTGGTTTCCTCGGACAGGGAGGGTACCAAGAGACCCAGTACTTC; clone_size: few; v_call: TRBV12-5; j_call: TRBJ2-5; d_call: .
cdr3_aa: CASRRSKNTGELFF; cdr3_nt: TGTGCCAGCAGGCGGAGTAAAAACACCGGGGAGCTGTTTTTT; clone_size: .; v_call: TRBV11-3; j_call: TRBJ2-2; d_call: .
cdr3_aa: CASSPLAAREQFF; cdr3_nt: TGTGCCAGCAGCCCACTCGCGGCTAGAGAGCAGTTCTTC; clone_size: few; v_call: TRBV7-2; j_call: TRBJ2-1; d_call: .
cdr3_aa: CASRLGPSQSYEQYF; cdr3_nt: TGTGCCAGCAGACTAGGGCCTTCCCAATCCTACGAGCAGTACTTC; clone_size: few; v_call: TRBV7-2; j_call: TRBJ2-7; d_call: .
cdr3_aa: CSVGASGSHEQFF; cdr3_nt: TGCAGCGTTGGGGCCAGCGGGAGCCATGAGCAGTTCTTC; clone_size: .; v_call: TRBV29-1; j_call: TRBJ2-1; d_call: TRBD2
cdr3_aa: CASSLRQVQETQYF; cdr3_nt: TGCGCCAGCAGCCTGAGACAGGTCCAAGAGACCCAGTACTTC; clone_size: few; v_call: TRBV4-1; j_call: TRBJ2-5; d_call: .
cdr3_aa: CASSLVGLNGYTF; cdr3_nt: TGTGCCAGCAGCTTAGTGGGGCTTAATGGCTACACCTTC; clone_size: .; v_call: TRBV7-2; j_call: TRBJ1-2; d_call: .
cdr3_aa: CASSLAGYTEAFF; cdr3_nt: TGTGCCAGCAGCTTAGCCGGGTACACTGAAGCTTTCTTT; clone_size: .; v_call: TRBV7-2; j_call: TRBJ1-1; d_call: .
cdr3_aa: CASSLFDEQFF; cdr3_nt: TGTGCCAGCAGCTTATTCGATGAGCAGTTCTTC; clone_size: .; v_call: TRBV7-2; j_call: TRBJ2-1; d_call: .
cdr3_aa: CSVSRTSLSTDTQYF; cdr3_nt: TGCAGCGTTAGCCGGACTAGTCTGAGCACAGATACGCAGTATTTT; clone_size: few; v_call: TRBV29-1; j_call: TRBJ2-3; d_call: TRBD2
cdr3_aa: CASTEGGAWSYNEQFF; cdr3_nt: TGTGCCAGCACCGAGGGTGGCGCTTGGTCCTACAATGAGCAGTTCTTC; clone_size: few; v_call: TRBV28; j_call: TRBJ2-1; d_call: .
cdr3_aa: CAISELTGGIGGNEQFF; cdr3_nt: TGTGCCATCAGTGAGCTGACAGGGGGCATTGGTGGGAATGAGCAGTTCTTC; clone_size: few; v_call: TRBV10-3; j_call: TRBJ2-1; d_call: TRBD1
cdr3_aa: CASSLSTGTQYF; cdr3_nt: TGCGCCAGCAGCCTTTCCACCGGGACCCAGTACTTC; clone_size: few; v_call: TRBV4-3; j_call: TRBJ2-5; d_call: .
cdr3_aa: CASSVRDRVYEQYF; cdr3_nt: TGTGCCAGCAGTGTCCGGGACAGGGTCTACGAGCAGTACTTC; clone_size: .; v_call: TRBV6-1; j_call: TRBJ2-7; d_call: TRBD1
cdr3_aa: CASSLELGRDNEQFF; cdr3_nt: TGTGCCAGCAGCTTGGAACTAGGAAGGGACAATGAGCAGTTCTTC; clone_size: .; v_call: TRBV5-4; j_call: TRBJ2-1; d_call: .
cdr3_aa: CASSRRGDRAYEQYF; cdr3_nt: TGTGCCAGCAGCCGGAGAGGGGACAGGGCCTACGAGCAGTACTTC; clone_size: .; v_call: TRBV11-2; j_call: TRBJ2-7; d_call: TRBD1
cdr3_aa: CAWSVKGAGNQPQHF; cdr3_nt: TGTGCCTGGAGTGTGAAGGGGGCTGGCAATCAGCCCCAGCATTTT; clone_size: .; v_call: TRBV30; j_call: TRBJ1-5; d_call: TRBD1
cdr3_aa: CASSVDSSGRFGEQFF; cdr3_nt: TGTGCCAGCAGCGTAGATAGTAGCGGGAGATTTGGTGAGCAGTTCTTC; clone_size: .; v_call: TRBV9; j_call: TRBJ2-1; d_call: TRBD2
cdr3_aa: CASSPVRDRPTDTQYF; cdr3_nt: TGTGCCAGCTCACCCGTTCGGGACAGGCCCACAGATACGCAGTATTTT; clone_size: .; v_call: TRBV18; j_call: TRBJ2-3; d_call: TRBD1
cdr3_aa: CASSYSGEGGYEQYF; cdr3_nt: TGTGCCAGCAGTTACTCAGGGGAGGGGGGCTACGAGCAGTACTTC; clone_size: few; v_call: TRBV6-5; j_call: TRBJ2-7; d_call: .
cdr3_aa: CASSTRASGTETQYF; cdr3_nt: TGTGCCAGCAGTACAAGGGCTAGCGGGACTGAGACCCAGTACTTC; clone_size: .; v_call: TRBV27; j_call: TRBJ2-5; d_call: TRBD2
cdr3_aa: CASSVAGGPSYQETQYF; cdr3_nt: TGCGCCAGCAGCGTAGCGGGAGGGCCGTCGTACCAAGAGACCCAGTACTTC; clone_size: few; v_call: TRBV5-1; j_call: TRBJ2-5; d_call: TRBD2
cdr3_aa: CASSIPPQGKYGYTF; cdr3_nt: TGTGCCAGTAGTATCCCTCCACAGGGGAAGTACGGCTACACCTTC; clone_size: .; v_call: TRBV19; j_call: TRBJ1-2; d_call: TRBD1
cdr3_aa: CSGLPRVNTEAFF; cdr3_nt: TGCAGCGGGTTACCGAGAGTGAACACTGAAGCTTTCTTT; clone_size: .; v_call: TRBV29-1; j_call: TRBJ1-1; d_call: .
cdr3_aa: CASSASGRSADTQYF; cdr3_nt: TGCGCCAGCAGCGCAAGCGGGAGGTCTGCAGATACGCAGTATTTT; clone_size: few; v_call: TRBV5-1; j_call: TRBJ2-3; d_call: TRBD2
cdr3_aa: CASSEVPGGEQYF; cdr3_nt: TGTGCCAGCAGTGAGGTCCCAGGCGGGGAGCAGTACTTC; clone_size: .; v_call: TRBV2; j_call: TRBJ2-7; d_call: .
cdr3_aa: CASSSGFEQYF; cdr3_nt: TGCGCCAGCAGCTCGGGGTTCGAGCAGTACTTC; clone_size: .; v_call: TRBV5-1; j_call: TRBJ2-7; d_call: .
cdr3_aa: CAISETREAGGTLQPQHF; cdr3_nt: TGTGCCATCAGTGAGACCCGGGAGGCAGGGGGCACCCTGCAGCCCCAGCATTTT; clone_size: few; v_call: TRBV10-3; j_call: TRBJ1-5; d_call: TRBD1
cdr3_aa: CASRGEIEAFF; cdr3_nt: TGCGCCAGCCGTGGGGAGATTGAAGCTTTCTTT; clone_size: few; v_call: TRBV5-1; j_call: TRBJ1-1; d_call: .
cdr3_aa: CASSSLVAGARTGELFF; cdr3_nt: TGTGCCAGCAGCTCCCTTGTAGCGGGAGCCCGAACCGGGGAGCTGTTTTTT; clone_size: .; v_call: TRBV7-3; j_call: TRBJ2-2; d_call: TRBD2
cdr3_aa: CASSLRLAGGEQFF; cdr3_nt: TGTGCCAGCAGCTTACGGCTAGCGGGGGGAGAGCAGTTCTTC; clone_size: .; v_call: TRBV7-3; j_call: TRBJ2-1; d_call: TRBD2
cdr3_aa: CASSLGDRAGEKLFF; cdr3_nt: TGTGCCAGCAGCTTAGGCGACAGGGCTGGCGAAAAACTGTTTTTT; clone_size: few; v_call: TRBV7-9; j_call: TRBJ1-4; d_call: TRBD1
cdr3_aa: CASSPQPGREETQYF; cdr3_nt: TGTGCCAGCTCACCACAACCAGGCAGGGAAGAGACCCAGTACTTC; clone_size: .; v_call: TRBV18; j_call: TRBJ2-5; d_call: .
cdr3_aa: CASSQSRLARKSAYNEQFF; cdr3_nt: TGCGCCAGCAGCCAATCGAGACTAGCGCGAAAGAGTGCCTACAATGAGCAGTTCTTC; clone_size: .; v_call: TRBV4-1; j_call: TRBJ2-1; d_call: TRBD2
cdr3_aa: CASSTGTGPYNEQFF; cdr3_nt: TGTGCCAGCAGCACCGGGACTGGCCCCTACAATGAGCAGTTCTTC; clone_size: .; v_call: TRBV5-4; j_call: TRBJ2-1; d_call: .
cdr3_aa: CASSLTVSYNEQFF; cdr3_nt: TGTGCCAGCAGTTTGACAGTGTCCTACAATGAGCAGTTCTTC; clone_size: .; v_call: TRBV28; j_call: TRBJ2-1; d_call: .
cdr3_aa: CSASPGGEQYF; cdr3_nt: TGCAGTGCTAGCCCCGGGGGCGAGCAGTACTTC; clone_size: .; v_call: TRBV20-1; j_call: TRBJ2-7; d_call: .
cdr3_aa: CASSHDWGEDTQYF; cdr3_nt: TGTGCCAGCAGCCATGACTGGGGGGAGGATACGCAGTATTTT; clone_size: .; v_call: TRBV11-2; j_call: TRBJ2-3; d_call: .